This T cell receptor beta chain appears in the sequencing data of a study of blood T cell repertoires in COVID-19. At the level of the study: Samples taken during acute and convalescent COVID-19 were collected in the United States, Italy and Spain. T cells, B-cell-depleted T cells, or PBMCs provided the cDNA or gDNA that served as material.

Methods used by the authors: Reference gene primer amplification yielded estimated nucleated cell counts. Some clones are missing from TCRdb's copy, which holds only in-frame ones; the method was immunoSEQ multiplex PCR. V, J and clone size reflect that table, while D and trimming were determined from the DNA. The sample records roughly 34,000 clones, roughly 78% being singletons. This CDR3 has 14 amino acids. V lost 5 bases to trimming and J lost 10 bases, with 20 bases between them. CDR1 is SNHLY and CDR2 is FYNNEI in the germline V gene. The sample was peripheral blood. J is TRBJ1-1 and V is TRBV2; the D gene is possibly TRBD1 (5 bases). The source of this sequence is a woman between 65 and 79 years old with acute or convalescent COVID-19. The CDR3 DNA reads TGTGCCAGCAGTCCTACGGTGGGGCTAAGAGGAGCTTTCTTT. Its protein product is CASSPTVGLRGAFF.